This T cell receptor (beta chain) was sequenced for a study of OX40 agonist ivuxolimab in advanced cancers. About the research overall: Cohort: 80% to 90% men, mean age 60, aged roughly 23 to 79. Study-wide results and limits: In general, CD8+ T cells held more expanded clones than CD4+ did, on average. Nonresponders included some who also had low normalized T-cell clonal expansion.

The CDR3 loop spans 14 amino acids. CDR1 and CDR2 (germline): MNHEY, SVGAGI. With V trimmed by 6 bases and J by 2 bases, 4 bases remained unmatched. With respect to this clone: Its antigen is still unknown.

The assay was immunoSEQ multiplex PCR, and TCRdb's table has in-frame clones only and misses some. Of approximately 80,000 clones listed, over 80% were seen once; the top ten hold around 0.39%. Source: CD4+ or CD8+ T cells sorted from blood, taken in a trial of the OX40 agonist ivuxolimab. This sequence originates from an adult with an advanced solid tumor such as melanoma, head and neck, liver or kidney cancer. The chain couples TRBV6-5 to TRBJ1-2; 9 bases line up with TRBD1. CDR3 region: CASSFDRGNYGYTF. The CDR3 DNA reads as TGTGCCAGCAGCTTCGACAGGGGGAACTATGGCTACACCTTC.